This T cell receptor beta chain was obtained from a study of identical twins. This clonotype appeared many times. No antigen is known for it. CDR3 length: 17 amino acids. CDR1 is MGHRA and CDR2 is YSYEKL in the germline V gene. Trimming cost V 1 base and J 1 base; bases outside gene matches: 3. Through template switching, a universal primer site was introduced, and the cDNA contained unique molecular identifiers. TCRdb ran MiXCR on the 5' RACE reads and lists one entry per CDR3 protein. The data contain about 280,000 distinct CDR3 sequences, roughly 8.6% of them singletons. General observations from the study: There is a chance that invariant MAIT and iNKT cells partially muddied zero-insertion analyses. Beta out-of-frame sequences showed weaker excess sharing between twins.

These data also featured in a second study, about yellow fever vaccine responses in identical twins.

The rearrangement joins TRBV4-1 to TRBJ2-3; 12 nucleotides match TRBD2. The receptor's source is a woman aged 18-35 years in good health. The specimen sequenced was memory (CD45RO+) T cells sorted from blood. CDR3 coding DNA: TGCGCCAGCAGCCAAGCACCTAGCGGGAGGGGCACAGATACGCAGTATTTT. As protein: CASSQAPSGRGTDTQYF.